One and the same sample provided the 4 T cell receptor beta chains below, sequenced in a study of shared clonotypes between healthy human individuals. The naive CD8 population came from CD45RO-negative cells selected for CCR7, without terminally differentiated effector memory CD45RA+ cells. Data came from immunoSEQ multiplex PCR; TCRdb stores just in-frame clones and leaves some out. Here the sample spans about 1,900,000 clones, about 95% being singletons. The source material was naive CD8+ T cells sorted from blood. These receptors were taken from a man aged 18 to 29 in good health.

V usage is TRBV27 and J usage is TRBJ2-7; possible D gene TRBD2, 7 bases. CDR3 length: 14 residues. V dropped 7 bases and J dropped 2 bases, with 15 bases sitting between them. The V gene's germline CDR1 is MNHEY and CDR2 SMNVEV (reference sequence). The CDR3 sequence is CASTPGGRAYEQYF. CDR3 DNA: TGTGCCAGCACCCCGGGGGGCAGGGCCTACGAGCAGTACTTC.

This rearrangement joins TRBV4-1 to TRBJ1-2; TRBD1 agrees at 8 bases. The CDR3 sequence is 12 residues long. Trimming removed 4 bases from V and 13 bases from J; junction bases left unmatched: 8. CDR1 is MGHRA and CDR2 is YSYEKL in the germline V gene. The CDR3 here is CASSPRTGLPTF. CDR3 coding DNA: TGCGCCAGCAGCCCCCGGACAGGGCTCCCCACCTTC.

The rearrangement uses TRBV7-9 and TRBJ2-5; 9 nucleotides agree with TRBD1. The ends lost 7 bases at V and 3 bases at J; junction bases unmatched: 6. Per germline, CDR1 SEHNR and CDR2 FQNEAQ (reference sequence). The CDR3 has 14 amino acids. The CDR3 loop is CASNYRDREETQYF. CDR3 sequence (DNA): TGTGCCAGCAACTACCGGGACAGGGAAGAGACCCAGTACTTC.

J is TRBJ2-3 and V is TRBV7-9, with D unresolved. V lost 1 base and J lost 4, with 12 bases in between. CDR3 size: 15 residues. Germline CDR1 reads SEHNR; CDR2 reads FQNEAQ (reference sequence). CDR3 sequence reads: CASSLGLEDADTQYF. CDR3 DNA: TGTGCCAGCAGCTTAGGACTCGAAGACGCAGATACGCAGTATTTT.